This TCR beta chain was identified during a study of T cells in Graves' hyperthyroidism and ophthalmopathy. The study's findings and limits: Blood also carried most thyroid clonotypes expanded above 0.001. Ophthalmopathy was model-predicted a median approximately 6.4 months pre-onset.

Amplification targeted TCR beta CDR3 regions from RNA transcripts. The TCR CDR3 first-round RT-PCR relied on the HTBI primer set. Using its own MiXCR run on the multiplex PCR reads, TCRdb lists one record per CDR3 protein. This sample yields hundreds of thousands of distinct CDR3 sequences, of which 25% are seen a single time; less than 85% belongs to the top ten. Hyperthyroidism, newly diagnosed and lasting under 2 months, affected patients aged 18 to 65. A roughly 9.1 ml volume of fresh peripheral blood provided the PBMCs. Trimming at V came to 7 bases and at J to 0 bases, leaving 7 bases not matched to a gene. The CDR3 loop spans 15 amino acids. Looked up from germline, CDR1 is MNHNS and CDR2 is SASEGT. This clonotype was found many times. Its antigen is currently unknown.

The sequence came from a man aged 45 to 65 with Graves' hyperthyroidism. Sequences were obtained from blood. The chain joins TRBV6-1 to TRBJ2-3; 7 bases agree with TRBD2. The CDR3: CASNSLARSTDTQYF. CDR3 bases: TGTGCCAGCAACTCACTAGCGCGAAGCACAGATACGCAGTATTTT.